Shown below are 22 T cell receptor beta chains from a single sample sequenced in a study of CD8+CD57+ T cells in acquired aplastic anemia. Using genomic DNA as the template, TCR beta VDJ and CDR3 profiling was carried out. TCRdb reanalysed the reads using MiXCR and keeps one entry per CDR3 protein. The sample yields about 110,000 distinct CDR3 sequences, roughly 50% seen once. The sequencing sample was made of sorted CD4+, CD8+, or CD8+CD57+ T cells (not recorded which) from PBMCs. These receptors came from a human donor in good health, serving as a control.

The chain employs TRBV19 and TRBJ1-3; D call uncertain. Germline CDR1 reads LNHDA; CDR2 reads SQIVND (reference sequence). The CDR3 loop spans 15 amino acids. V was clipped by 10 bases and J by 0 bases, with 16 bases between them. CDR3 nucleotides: TGTGCCACGTCGTATGGGGAAGGCTCTGGAAACACCATATATTTT. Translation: CATSYGEGSGNTIYF.

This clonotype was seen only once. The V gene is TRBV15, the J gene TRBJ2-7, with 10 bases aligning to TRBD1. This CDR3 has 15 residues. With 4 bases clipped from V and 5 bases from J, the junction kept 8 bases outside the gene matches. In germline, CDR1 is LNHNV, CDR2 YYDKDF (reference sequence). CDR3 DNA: TGTGCCACCAGCATCTCGGGGACAGGGGCGAACGAGCAGTACTTC. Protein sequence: CATSISGTGANEQYF.

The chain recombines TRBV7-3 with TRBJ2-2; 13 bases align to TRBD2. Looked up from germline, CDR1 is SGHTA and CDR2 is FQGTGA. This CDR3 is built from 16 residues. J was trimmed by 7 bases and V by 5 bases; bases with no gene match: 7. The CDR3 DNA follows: TGTGCCAGCAGCCAGGGGACTAGCGGGGAGGACGGGGAGCTGTTTTTT. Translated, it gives CASSQGTSGEDGELFF.

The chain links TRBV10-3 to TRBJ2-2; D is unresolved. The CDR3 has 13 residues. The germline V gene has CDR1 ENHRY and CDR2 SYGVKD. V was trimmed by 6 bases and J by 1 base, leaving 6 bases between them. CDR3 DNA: TGTGCCATCAGAGGAGAGAACACCGGGGAGCTGTTTTTT. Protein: CAIRGENTGELFF.

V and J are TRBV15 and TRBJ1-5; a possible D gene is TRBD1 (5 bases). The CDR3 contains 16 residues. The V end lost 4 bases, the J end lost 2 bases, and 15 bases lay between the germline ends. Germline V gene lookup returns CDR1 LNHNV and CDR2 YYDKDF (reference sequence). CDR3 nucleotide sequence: TGTGCCACCAGCACGGGACGGTGGCCTGGCAATCAGCCCCAGCATTTT. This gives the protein CATSTGRWPGNQPQHF.

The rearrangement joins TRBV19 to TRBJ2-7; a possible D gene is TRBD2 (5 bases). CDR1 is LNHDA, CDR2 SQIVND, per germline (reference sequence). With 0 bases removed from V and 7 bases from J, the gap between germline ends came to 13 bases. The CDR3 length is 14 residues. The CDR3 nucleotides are TGTGCCAGTAGTATAGACCCGGACTCCTGGGAGCAGTACTTC. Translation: CASSIDPDSWEQYF.

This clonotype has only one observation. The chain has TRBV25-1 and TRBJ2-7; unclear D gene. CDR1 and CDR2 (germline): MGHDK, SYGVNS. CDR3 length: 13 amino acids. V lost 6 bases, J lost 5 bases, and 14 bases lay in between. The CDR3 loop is CASRRQVLDEQYF. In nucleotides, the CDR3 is TGTGCCAGCAGACGACAAGTTTTGGACGAGCAGTACTTC.

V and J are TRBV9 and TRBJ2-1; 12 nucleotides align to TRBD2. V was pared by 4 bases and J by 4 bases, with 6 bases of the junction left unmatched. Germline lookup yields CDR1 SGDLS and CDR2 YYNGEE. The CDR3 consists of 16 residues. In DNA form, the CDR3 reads TGTGCCAGCAGCTCGACTAGCGGGGGAGGTTACAATGAGCAGTTCTTC. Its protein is CASSSTSGGGYNEQFF.

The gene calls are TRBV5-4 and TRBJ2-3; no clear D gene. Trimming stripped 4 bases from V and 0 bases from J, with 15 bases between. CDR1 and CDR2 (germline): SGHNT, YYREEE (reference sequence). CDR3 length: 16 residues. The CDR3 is CASSLGLGSSTDTQYF. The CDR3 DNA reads TGTGCCAGCAGCCTGGGGTTGGGATCTAGCACAGATACGCAGTATTTT.

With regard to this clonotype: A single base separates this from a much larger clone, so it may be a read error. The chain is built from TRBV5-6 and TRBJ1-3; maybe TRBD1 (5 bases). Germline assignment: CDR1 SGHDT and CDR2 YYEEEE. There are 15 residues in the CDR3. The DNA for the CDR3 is TGTGCCCGCAGCTTGGGGCCAGGCTCTGGAAACACCATATATTTT. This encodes CARSLGPGSGNTIYF.

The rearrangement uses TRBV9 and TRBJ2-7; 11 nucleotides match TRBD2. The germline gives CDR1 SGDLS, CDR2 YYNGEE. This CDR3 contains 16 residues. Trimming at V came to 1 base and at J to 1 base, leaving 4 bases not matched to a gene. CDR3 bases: TGTGCCAGCAGCGTAAAGACTAGCGGGGATTCCTACGAGCAGTACTTC. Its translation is CASSVKTSGDSYEQYF.

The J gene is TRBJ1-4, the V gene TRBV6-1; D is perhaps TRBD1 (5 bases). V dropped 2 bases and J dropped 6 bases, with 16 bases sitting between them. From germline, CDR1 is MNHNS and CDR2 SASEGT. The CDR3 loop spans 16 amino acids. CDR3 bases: TGTGCCAGCAGTGAATCTGAGGGTGGGGGTGATGAAAAACTGTTTTTT. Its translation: CASSESEGGGDEKLFF.

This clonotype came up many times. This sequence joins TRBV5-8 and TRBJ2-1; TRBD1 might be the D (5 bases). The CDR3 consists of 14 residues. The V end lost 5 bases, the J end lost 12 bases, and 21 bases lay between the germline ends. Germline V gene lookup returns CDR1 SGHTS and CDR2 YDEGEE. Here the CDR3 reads CASRLDSPRQGQFF. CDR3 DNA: TGTGCCAGCAGACTCGACAGCCCCCGCCAGGGGCAGTTCTTC.

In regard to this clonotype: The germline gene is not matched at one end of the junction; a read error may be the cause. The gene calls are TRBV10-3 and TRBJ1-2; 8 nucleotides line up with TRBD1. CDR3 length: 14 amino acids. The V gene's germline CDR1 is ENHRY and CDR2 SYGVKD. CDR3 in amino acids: CASSYGQGAGGYTF. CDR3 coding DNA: TGTGCCAGCAGTTACGGCCAGGGGGCAGGTGGCTACACCTTC.

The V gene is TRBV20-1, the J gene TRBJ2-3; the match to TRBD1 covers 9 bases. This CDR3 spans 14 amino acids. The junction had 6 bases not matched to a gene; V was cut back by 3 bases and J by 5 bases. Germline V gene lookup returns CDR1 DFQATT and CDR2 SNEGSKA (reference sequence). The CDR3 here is CSASHRGQGDTQYF. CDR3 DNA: TGCAGTGCTAGTCACAGGGGGCAGGGAGATACGCAGTATTTT.

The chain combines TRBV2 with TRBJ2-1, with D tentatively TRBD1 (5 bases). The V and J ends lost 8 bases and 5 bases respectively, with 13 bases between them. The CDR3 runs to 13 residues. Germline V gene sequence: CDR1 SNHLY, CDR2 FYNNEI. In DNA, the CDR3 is TGTGCCAGCGGGGCAGAAGGGGACAATGAGCAGTTCTTC. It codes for CASGAEGDNEQFF.

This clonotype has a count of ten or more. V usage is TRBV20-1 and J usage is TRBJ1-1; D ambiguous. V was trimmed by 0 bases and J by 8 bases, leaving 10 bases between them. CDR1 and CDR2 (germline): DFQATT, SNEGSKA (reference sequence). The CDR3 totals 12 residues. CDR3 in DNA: TGCAGTGCTAGAGATAGTGAGTTAGAAGCTTTCTTT. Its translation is CSARDSELEAFF.

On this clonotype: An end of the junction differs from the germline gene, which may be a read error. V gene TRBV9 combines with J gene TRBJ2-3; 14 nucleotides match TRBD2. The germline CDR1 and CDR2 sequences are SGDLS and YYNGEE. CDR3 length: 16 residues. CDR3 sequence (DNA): TGTGCCAGCAGCGTGGGACTAGCGGGGGTCACAGATACGCGGTATTTT. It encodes CASSVGLAGVTDTRYF. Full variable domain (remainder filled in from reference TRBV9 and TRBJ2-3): DSGVTQTPKHLITATGQRVTLRCSPRSGDLSVYWYQQSLDQGLQFLIQYYNGEERAKGNILERFSAQQFPDLHSELNLSSLELGDSALYFCASSVGLAGVTDTRYFGPGTRLTVL.

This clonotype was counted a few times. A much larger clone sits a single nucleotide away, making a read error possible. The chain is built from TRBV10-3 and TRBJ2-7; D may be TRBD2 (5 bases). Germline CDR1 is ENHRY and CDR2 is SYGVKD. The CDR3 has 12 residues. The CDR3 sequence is CASSLGAGEQHF. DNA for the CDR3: TGTGCCAGCAGTTTAGGCGCGGGCGAGCAGCACTTC.

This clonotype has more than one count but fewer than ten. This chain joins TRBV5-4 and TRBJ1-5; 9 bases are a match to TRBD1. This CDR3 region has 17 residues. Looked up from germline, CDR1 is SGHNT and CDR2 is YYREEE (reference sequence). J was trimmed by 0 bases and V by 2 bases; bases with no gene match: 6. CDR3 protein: CASSFTGGLYSNQPQHF. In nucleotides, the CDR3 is TGTGCCAGCAGCTTTACAGGGGGCCTTTATAGCAATCAGCCCCAGCATTTT.

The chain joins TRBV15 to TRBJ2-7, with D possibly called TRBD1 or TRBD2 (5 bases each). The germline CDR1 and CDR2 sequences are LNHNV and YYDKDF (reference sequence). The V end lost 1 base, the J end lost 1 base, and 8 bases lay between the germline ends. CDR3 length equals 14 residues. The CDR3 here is CATSRGGVSYEQYF. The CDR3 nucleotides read TGTGCCACCAGCAGAGGAGGGGTATCCTACGAGCAGTACTTC.

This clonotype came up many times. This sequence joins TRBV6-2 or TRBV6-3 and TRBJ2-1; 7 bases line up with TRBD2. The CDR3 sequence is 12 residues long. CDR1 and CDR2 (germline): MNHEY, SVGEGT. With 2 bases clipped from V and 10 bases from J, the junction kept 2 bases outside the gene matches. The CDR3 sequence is CASSYPGGEQFF. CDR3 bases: TGTGCCAGCAGTTACCCGGGAGGAGAGCAGTTCTTC.